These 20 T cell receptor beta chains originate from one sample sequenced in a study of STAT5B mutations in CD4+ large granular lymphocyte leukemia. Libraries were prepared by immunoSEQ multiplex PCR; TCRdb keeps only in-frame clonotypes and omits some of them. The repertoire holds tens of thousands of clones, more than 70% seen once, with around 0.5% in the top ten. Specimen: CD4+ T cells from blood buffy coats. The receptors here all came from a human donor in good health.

The CDR3 protein is CASSESHGLGYTF. As DNA, the CDR3 is TGCGCCAGCAGTGAGTCGCACGGACTGGGCTACACCTTC. The rearrangement joins TRBV10-1 to TRBJ1-2; D ambiguous. The CDR3 spans 13 residues. Germline V CDR1 and CDR2: WNHNN, SYGVQD (reference sequence). V was clipped by 0 bases and J by 8 bases, with 10 bases between them.

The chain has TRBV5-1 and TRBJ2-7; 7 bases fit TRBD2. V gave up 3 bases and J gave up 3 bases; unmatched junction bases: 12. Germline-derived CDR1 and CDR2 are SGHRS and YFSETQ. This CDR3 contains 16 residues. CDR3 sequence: CASSSGVGRGNYEQYF. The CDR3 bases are TGCGCCAGCAGCTCGGGGGTGGGGAGGGGCAACTACGAGCAGTACTTC.

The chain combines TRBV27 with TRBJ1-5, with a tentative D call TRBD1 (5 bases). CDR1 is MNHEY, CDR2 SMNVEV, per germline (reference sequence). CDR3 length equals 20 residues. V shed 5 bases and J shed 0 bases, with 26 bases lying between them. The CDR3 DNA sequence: TGTGCCAGCAGTCTGCGGGGCGGGCGAACTGAGGCTTATAGCAATCAGCCCCAGCATTTT. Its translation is CASSLRGGRTEAYSNQPQHF.

CDR3 sequence reads: CASSYPGQGVVKQYF. In nucleotides, the CDR3 is TGTGCCAGCAGTTACCCGGGACAGGGGGTAGTAAAGCAGTACTTC. This chain joins TRBV6-5 and TRBJ2-7; the match to TRBD1 covers 11 bases. J was trimmed by 8 bases and V by 2 bases; bases with no gene match: 8. From germline, CDR1 is MNHEY and CDR2 SVGAGI. The CDR3 length is 15 residues.

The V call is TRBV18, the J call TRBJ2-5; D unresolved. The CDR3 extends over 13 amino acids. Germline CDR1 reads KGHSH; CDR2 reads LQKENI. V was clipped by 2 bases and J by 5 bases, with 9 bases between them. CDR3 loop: CASSPKGRETQYF. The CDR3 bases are TGTGCCAGCTCACCAAAAGGTCGGGAGACCCAGTACTTC.

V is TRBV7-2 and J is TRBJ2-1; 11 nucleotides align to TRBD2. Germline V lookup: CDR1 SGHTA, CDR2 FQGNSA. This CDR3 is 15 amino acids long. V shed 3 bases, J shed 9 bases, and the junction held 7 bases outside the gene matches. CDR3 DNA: TGTGCCAGCAGCTTGACTAGCGGGGCTTGGGTTGAGCAGTTCTTC. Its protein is CASSLTSGAWVEQFF.

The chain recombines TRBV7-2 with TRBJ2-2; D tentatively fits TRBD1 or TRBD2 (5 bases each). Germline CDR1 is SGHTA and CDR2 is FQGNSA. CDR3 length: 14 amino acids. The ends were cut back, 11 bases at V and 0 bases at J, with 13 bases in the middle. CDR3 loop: CAGGRGTNTGELFF. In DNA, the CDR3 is TGTGCCGGGGGACGGGGCACGAACACCGGGGAGCTGTTTTTT.

DNA of the CDR3: TGTGCCAGCAGCTTAACCGGGGGCACTCGGAACACTGAAGCTTTCTTT. It is translated as CASSLTGGTRNTEAFF. The V gene is TRBV7-2, the J gene TRBJ1-1, with D maybe TRBD1 (6 bases). The germline gives CDR1 SGHTA, CDR2 FQGNSA. This CDR3 region has 16 residues. V was clipped by 2 bases and J by 1 base, with 14 bases between them.

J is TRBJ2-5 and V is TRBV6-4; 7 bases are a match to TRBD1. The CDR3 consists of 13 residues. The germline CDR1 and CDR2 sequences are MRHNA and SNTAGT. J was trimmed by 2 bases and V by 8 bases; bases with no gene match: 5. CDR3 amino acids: CASAGTEQETQYF. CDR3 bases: TGTGCCAGCGCTGGGACAGAACAAGAGACCCAGTACTTC.

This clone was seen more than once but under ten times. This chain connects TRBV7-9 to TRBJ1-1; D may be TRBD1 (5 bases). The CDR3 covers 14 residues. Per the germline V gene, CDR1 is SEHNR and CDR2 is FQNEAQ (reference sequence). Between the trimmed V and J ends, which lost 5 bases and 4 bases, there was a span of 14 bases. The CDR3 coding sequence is TGTGCCAGCAGCCCACAGGTGAGCAGCACTGAAGCTTTCTTT. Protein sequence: CASSPQVSSTEAFF. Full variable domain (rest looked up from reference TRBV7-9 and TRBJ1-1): DTGVSQNPRHKITKRGQNVTFRCDPISEHNRLYWYRQTLGQGPEFLTYFQNEAQLEKSRLLSDRFSAERPKGSFSTLEIQRTEQGDSAMYLCASSPQVSSTEAFFGQGTRLTVV.

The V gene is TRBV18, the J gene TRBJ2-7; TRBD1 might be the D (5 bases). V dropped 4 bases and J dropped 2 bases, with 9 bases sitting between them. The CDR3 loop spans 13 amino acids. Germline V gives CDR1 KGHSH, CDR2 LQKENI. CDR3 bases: TGTGCCAGCTCACTTCAGGGTACCTACGAGCAGTACTTC. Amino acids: CASSLQGTYEQYF.

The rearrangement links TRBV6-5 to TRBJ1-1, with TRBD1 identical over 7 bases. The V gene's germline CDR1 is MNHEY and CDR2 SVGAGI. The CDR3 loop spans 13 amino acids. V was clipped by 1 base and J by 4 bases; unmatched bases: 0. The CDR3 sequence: CASSYYRGTEAFF. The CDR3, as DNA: TGTGCCAGCAGTTACTACAGGGGCACTGAAGCTTTCTTT.

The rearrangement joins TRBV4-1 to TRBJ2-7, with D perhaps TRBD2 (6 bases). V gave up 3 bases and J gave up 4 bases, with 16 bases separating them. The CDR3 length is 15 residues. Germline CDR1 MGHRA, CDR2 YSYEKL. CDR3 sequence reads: CASSQVSLGTYEQYF. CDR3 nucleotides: TGCGCCAGCAGCCAGGTCTCACTTGGGACTTACGAGCAGTACTTC.

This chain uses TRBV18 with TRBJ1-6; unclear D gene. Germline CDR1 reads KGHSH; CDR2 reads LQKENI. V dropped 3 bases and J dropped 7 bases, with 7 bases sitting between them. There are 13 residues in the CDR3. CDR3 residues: CASSPRLNSPLHF. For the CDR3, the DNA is TGTGCCAGCTCACCTCGACTGAATTCACCCCTCCACTTT.

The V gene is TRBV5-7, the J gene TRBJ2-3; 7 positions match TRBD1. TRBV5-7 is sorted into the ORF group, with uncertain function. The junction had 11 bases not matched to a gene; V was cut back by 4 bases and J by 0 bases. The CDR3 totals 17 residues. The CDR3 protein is CASSLRTRGLSTDTQYF. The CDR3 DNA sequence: TGTGCCAGCAGCCTGAGGACAAGGGGGCTTAGCACAGATACGCAGTATTTT.

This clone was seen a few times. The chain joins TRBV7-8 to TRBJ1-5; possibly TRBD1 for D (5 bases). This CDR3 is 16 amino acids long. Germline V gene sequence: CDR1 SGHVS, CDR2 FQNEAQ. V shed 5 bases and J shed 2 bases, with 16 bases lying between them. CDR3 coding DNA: TGTGCCAGCAGCGCCGGGACGGCGGGAGGCAATCAGCCCCAGCATTTT. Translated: CASSAGTAGGNQPQHF.

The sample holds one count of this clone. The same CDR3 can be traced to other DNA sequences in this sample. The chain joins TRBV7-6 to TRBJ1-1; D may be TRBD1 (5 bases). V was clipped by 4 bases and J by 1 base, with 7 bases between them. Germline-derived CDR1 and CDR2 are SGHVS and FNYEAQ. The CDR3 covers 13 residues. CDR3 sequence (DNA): TGTGCCAGCAGCTCGGACACGAACACTGAAGCTTTCTTT. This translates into CASSSDTNTEAFF.

CDR3 DNA: TGTGCCAGCAGTTACTCCCAAAAAACAGGAAACTACGAGCAGTACTTC. Protein sequence: CASSYSQKTGNYEQYF. The V call is TRBV6-6, the J call TRBJ2-7, with D possibly matching TRBD1 (5 bases). CDR3 length equals 16 residues. CDR1 MNHNY and CDR2 SVGAGI come from the germline V gene (reference sequence). V lost 0 bases to trimming and J lost 3 bases, with 15 bases between them.

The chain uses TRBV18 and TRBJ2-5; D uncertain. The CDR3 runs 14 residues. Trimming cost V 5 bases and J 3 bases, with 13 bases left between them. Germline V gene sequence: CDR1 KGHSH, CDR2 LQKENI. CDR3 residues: CASSSTRNEETQYF. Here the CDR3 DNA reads TGTGCCAGCTCATCAACTCGAAACGAAGAGACCCAGTACTTC.

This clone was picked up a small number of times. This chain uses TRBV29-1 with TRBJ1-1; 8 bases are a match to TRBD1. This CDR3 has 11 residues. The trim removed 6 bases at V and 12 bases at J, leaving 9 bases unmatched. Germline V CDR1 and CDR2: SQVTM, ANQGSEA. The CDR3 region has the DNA TGCAGCGTGACCGACAGGGGACCGACTTTCTTT. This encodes CSVTDRGPTFF.